The 2 T cell receptor beta chains below were found in one sample sequenced in a study of memory CD4+ T cells and cytomegalovirus serostatus. The table came from immunoSEQ multiplex PCR; TCRdb's copy has only in-frame clones and leaves some out. This sample yields about 44,000 clones, of which over 65% are seen a single time; more than 1.5% belongs to the top ten. The sort gate was single viable CD3+CD4+CD8-CD45RO+ cells for memory CD4+ T cells. What was sequenced was memory CD4+ T cells from blood. Source of these receptors: an adult in good health and CMV-seronegative.

The rearrangement links TRBV7-8 to TRBJ1-4, with TRBD1 matching over 8 bases. This CDR3 spans 17 amino acids. Trimming removed 4 bases from V and 7 bases from J; junction bases left unmatched: 14. Germline V gene sequence: CDR1 SGHVS, CDR2 FQNEAQ. The chain's CDR3 is CASSWRGLGQGIEKLFF. The CDR3 bases are TGTGCCAGCAGCTGGAGGGGACTTGGACAGGGTATTGAAAAACTGTTTTTT.

The J gene is TRBJ1-5, the V gene TRBV6-6; 8 nucleotides match TRBD1. This CDR3 region has 15 residues. The germline V gene encodes CDR1 MNHNY and CDR2 SVGAGI (reference sequence). Trimming at V came to 4 bases and at J to 2 bases, leaving 4 bases not matched to a gene. DNA for the CDR3: TGTGCCAGCAGTTCAGGGGGCGCGGGCAATCAGCCCCAGCATTTT. Protein: CASSSGGAGNQPQHF.